This TCR beta chain was recovered during a study of T and B cells in COVID-19 patients. About the study: Active-infection patients were older, median roughly 62 years, than recovered patients, median 34 years. General observations from the study: In COVID-19 patients, T cell receptor beta variable and joining gene use was reportedly strongly skewed. At recovery TRB diversity and richness exceeded healthy donors, after highly clonal active COVID-19 repertoires.

As concerns this clonotype: Its antigen is still unknown.

Each TRB amplification used roughly 240-550 ng of genomic DNA from blood. J gave up 2 bases and V 5 bases, and 6 bases lay outside the gene matches. The CDR3 has 15 residues. Germline V lookup: CDR1 SGHAT, CDR2 FQNNGV. Multiplex PCR with BIOMED2 TRB-A/B primer pools amplified TRB rearrangements. TCRdb re-called the multiplex PCR reads with MiXCR, one entry per CDR3 protein. The sample yields more than 20,000 distinct CDR3 sequences, roughly 33% seen once. This receptor was taken from a human donor who had recovered from COVID-19. The sample consisted of blood. V and J are TRBV11-2 and TRBJ2-1; 7 bases align to TRBD2. The CDR3 DNA sequence: TGTGCCAGCAGCCCGGTCACTAGCGCCTACAATGAGCAGTTCTTC. The encoded protein is CASSPVTSAYNEQFF.